A single T cell receptor beta chain is shown here with its context. The data belong to a study of chemoradiotherapy in HPV16-positive cancers. The CDR3 contains 17 residues. The V and J ends lost 5 bases and 5 bases respectively, with 21 bases between them. Germline values: CDR1 SEHNR, CDR2 FQNEAQ (reference sequence). TCRdb's table, derived via immunoSEQ multiplex PCR, lists solely in-frame clones and lacks some. The table records under 15,000 clones, around 86% of them present only once. This specimen consisted of blood, obtained from a patient who underwent chemoradiotherapy. The TCR originated in a human donor with HPV-associated anogenital cancer. The rearrangement links TRBV7-9 to TRBJ2-2; D may correspond to TRBD1 or TRBD2 (6 bases each). The CDR3 here is CASSPGRGVVKTGELFF. CDR3 coding DNA: TGTGCCAGCAGCCCCGGAAGGGGGGTAGTAAAGACCGGGGAGCTGTTTTTT.